The 7 T cell receptor beta chains given below trace back to one sample, sequenced in a study of T cell responses to AZD1222 COVID-19 vaccine. Profiling relied on immunoSEQ multiplex PCR, and the TCRdb table lists in-frame clones only, not all of them. The data hold about 110,000 clones, with around 84% observed a single time. This sample comprised peripheral blood, obtained on day 0 of AZD1222 vaccination. These receptors were taken from an adult in good health.

V gene TRBV3-1 (or the pseudogene TRBV3-2) combines with J gene TRBJ2-3; no clear D. V was trimmed by 1 base and J by 1 base, leaving 9 bases between them. This CDR3 is 15 amino acids long. Germline V gives CDR1 LGHDT, CDR2 YNNKEL (reference sequence). The CDR3 region is CASSQVAVGTDTQYF. The CDR3 DNA reads as TGTGCCAGCAGCCAAGTTGCGGTCGGCACAGATACGCAGTATTTT.

This clone was detected once. V and J are TRBV24-1 and TRBJ2-2; no definite D call. This CDR3 spans 12 amino acids. V lost 4 bases, J lost 10 bases, and 9 bases lay in between. Germline CDR1 is KGHDR and CDR2 is SFDVKD. The CDR3 protein is CATSDNFLELFF. CDR3 DNA: TGTGCCACCAGTGACAACTTTCTGGAGCTGTTTTTT.

This clone was observed a few times. The CDR3 is CASNNPGVRASNEKLFF. CDR3 nucleotide sequence: TGTGCCAGTAACAACCCTGGAGTGAGGGCATCTAATGAAAAACTGTTTTTT. This chain connects TRBV19 to TRBJ1-4; no clear D. The CDR3 loop spans 17 amino acids. The V gene lost 7 bases and the J gene lost 3 bases, with 21 bases spanning the gap. Germline V lookup: CDR1 LNHDA, CDR2 SQIVND (reference sequence).

The J gene is TRBJ1-1, the V gene TRBV29-1; D ambiguous. Trimming shortened V by 4 bases and J by 1 base, and 7 bases separated the two germline ends. Looked up from germline, CDR1 is SQVTM and CDR2 is ANQGSEA. CDR3 length: 12 amino acids. CDR3 sequence (DNA): TGCAGCGTTGGATCCGGGAACACTGAAGCTTTCTTT. Its protein is CSVGSGNTEAFF.

This rearrangement joins TRBV11-1 to TRBJ1-1; D call uncertain. The germline gives CDR1 SGHAT, CDR2 FQDESV (reference sequence). The CDR3 runs 14 residues. Trimming stripped 2 bases from V and 4 bases from J, with 11 bases between. The CDR3 sequence is CASSLSGWGTEAFF. For the CDR3, the DNA is TGTGCCAGCAGCTTATCGGGTTGGGGCACTGAAGCTTTCTTT.

V and J are TRBV4-1 and TRBJ2-1; D is possibly TRBD2 (5 bases). This CDR3 is built from 14 residues. Germline V gene sequence: CDR1 MGHRA, CDR2 YSYEKL. Trimming left V 5 bases short and J 6 bases short, with 14 bases between. The CDR3 DNA reads as TGCGCCAGCAGCGCCCTAGATCGGGGCAATGAGCAGTTCTTC. Protein: CASSALDRGNEQFF.

This chain connects TRBV19 to TRBJ2-1, with TRBD2 identical over 9 bases. The germline V gene has CDR1 LNHDA and CDR2 SQIVND (reference sequence). The CDR3 extends over 14 amino acids. J gave up 4 bases and V 9 bases, and 7 bases lay outside the gene matches. DNA of the CDR3: TGTGCCAGCCAGACTAGCGGTGGTTACAATGAGCAGTTCTTC. This gives the protein CASQTSGGYNEQFF. Combining the CDR3 with reference TRBV19 and TRBJ2-1 gives the whole variable domain DGGITQSPKYLFRKEGQNVTLSCEQNLNHDAMYWYRQDPGQGLRLIYYSQIVNDFQKGDIAEGYSVSREKKESFPLTVTSAQKNPTAFYLCASQTSGGYNEQFFGPGTRLTVL.